Detailed here is one TCR beta chain. Trimming removed 6 bases from V and 5 bases from J; junction bases left unmatched: 8. Per the germline V gene, CDR1 is SQVTM and CDR2 is ANQGSEA. The CDR3 extends over 13 amino acids. The data are from a study of T cells after somatic rescue of genetic block. The table came from immunoSEQ multiplex PCR; TCRdb's copy has only in-frame clones and leaves some out. This sample has some 90,000 clones, with 85% to 90% found just once. The sample taken for sequencing was peripheral blood mononuclear cells (PBMCs). The rearrangement joins TRBV29-1 to TRBJ1-1; 8 bases fit TRBD1. This TCR derives from a woman between 18 and 30 years old. Here the CDR3 reads CSVQDRGWTEAFF. For the CDR3, the DNA is TGCAGCGTCCAAGACAGGGGTTGGACTGAAGCTTTCTTT.